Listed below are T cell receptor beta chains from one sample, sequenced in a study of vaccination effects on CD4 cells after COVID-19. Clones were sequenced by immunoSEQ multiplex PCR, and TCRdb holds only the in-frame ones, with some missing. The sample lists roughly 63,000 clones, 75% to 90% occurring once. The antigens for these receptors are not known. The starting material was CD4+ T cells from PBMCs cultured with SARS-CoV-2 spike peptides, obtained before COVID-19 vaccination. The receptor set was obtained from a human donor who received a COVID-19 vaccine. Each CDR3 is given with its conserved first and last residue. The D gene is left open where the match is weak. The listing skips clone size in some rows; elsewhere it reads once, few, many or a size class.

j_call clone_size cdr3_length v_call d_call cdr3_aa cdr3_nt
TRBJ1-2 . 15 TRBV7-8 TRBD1 CASSQLGQGAEGYTF TGTGCCAGCAGCCAACTCGGACAGGGGGCGGAGGGCTACACCTTC
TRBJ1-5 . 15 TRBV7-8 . CASSWGQGNNQPQHF TGTGCCAGCAGCTGGGGGCAGGGAAACAATCAGCCCCAGCATTTT
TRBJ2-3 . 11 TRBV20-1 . CSASLGDTQYF TGCAGTGCTAGCCTAGGGGATACGCAGTATTTT
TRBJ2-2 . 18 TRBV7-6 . CASSDRLTSGVGTGELFF TGTGCCAGCAGCGACCGACTGACTTCAGGGGTCGGGACCGGGGAGCTGTTTTTT
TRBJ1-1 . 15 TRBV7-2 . CASSLAAGANTEAFF TGTGCCAGCAGCTTAGCGGCGGGGGCCAACACTGAAGCTTTCTTT
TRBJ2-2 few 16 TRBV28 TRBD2 CASTTSGSTNTGELFF TGTGCCAGCACCACTAGCGGAAGTACGAACACCGGGGAGCTGTTTTTT
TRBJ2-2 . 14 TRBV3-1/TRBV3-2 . CASSQNRHTGELFF TGTGCCAGCAGCCAGAACCGGCACACCGGGGAGCTGTTTTTT
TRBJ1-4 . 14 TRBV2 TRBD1 CASRRQGVNEKLFF TGTGCCAGCAGGAGACAGGGCGTTAATGAAAAACTGTTTTTT
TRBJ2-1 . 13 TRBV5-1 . CASSLDRAYEQFF TGCGCCAGCAGCTTGGACAGGGCCTATGAGCAGTTCTTC
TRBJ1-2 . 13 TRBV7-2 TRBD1 CASSPGGYYGYTF TGTGCCAGCAGCCCAGGGGGCTACTATGGCTACACCTTC
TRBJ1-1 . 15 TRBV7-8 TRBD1 CASSLQGGQNTEAFF TGTGCCAGCAGCCTCCAAGGGGGCCAGAACACTGAAGCTTTCTTT
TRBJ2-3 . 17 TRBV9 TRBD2 CASSVRSSSGGTDTQYF TGTGCCAGCAGCGTAAGGAGTTCTAGCGGGGGCACAGATACGCAGTATTTT
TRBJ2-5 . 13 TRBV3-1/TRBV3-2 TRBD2 CASRQSGGETQYF TGTGCCAGCAGGCAAAGCGGGGGTGAGACCCAGTACTTC
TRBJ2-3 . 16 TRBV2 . CASSVFGGGETDTQYF TGTGCCAGCAGTGTGTTCGGCGGAGGAGAAACAGATACGCAGTATTTT
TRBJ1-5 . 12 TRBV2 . CASKGANQPQHF TGTGCCAGCAAAGGGGCGAATCAGCCCCAGCATTTT
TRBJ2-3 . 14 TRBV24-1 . CATSDPPPSGTQYF TGTGCCACCAGTGACCCCCCCCCGAGCGGTACGCAGTATTTT
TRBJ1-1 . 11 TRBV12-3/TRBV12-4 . CASSFRGRAFF TGTGCCAGCAGTTTCCGGGGTCGCGCTTTCTTT
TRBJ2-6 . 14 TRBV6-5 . CASSQNSGANVLTF TGTGCCAGCAGTCAGAACTCTGGGGCCAACGTCCTGACTTTC
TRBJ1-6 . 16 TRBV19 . CASSIGSRDINSPLHF TGTGCCAGTAGTATCGGAAGTCGAGATATTAATTCACCCCTCCACTTT
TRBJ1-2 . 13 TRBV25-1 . CASSEEGGLGYTF TGTGCCAGCAGTGAAGAGGGAGGGCTCGGCTACACCTTC
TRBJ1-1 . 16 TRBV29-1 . CSVEPAYGGAGTEAFF TGCAGCGTTGAACCCGCGTATGGGGGCGCGGGGACTGAAGCTTTCTTT
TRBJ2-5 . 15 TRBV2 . CASRPSGGGRETQYF TGTGCCAGCAGACCTTCAGGGGGGGGCCGAGAGACCCAGTACTTC
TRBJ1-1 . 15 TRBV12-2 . CASRFSWGRDTEAFF TGTGCAAGTCGCTTCTCCTGGGGGAGGGACACTGAAGCTTTCTTT
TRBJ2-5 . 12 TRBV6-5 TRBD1 CASSFNRGTQYF TGTGCCAGCAGTTTTAACAGGGGCACCCAGTACTTC
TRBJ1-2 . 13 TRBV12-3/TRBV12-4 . CASSLEPTRGYTF TGTGCCAGCAGTTTAGAACCAACCCGAGGCTACACCTTC
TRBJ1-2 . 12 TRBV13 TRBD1 CASSFTGDGYTF TGTGCCAGCAGCTTCACAGGGGATGGCTACACCTTC
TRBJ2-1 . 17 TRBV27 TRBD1 CASSFFYTGENYNEQFF TGTGCCAGCAGTTTTTTTTACACAGGGGAAAACTACAATGAGCAGTTCTTC
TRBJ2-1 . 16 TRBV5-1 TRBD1 CASSNRTGHRYNEQFF TGCGCCAGCAGCAACCGGACAGGGCATAGATACAATGAGCAGTTCTTC
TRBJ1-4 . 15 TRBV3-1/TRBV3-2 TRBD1 CASSQGTGKIEKLFF TGTGCCAGCAGCCAAGGGACAGGGAAAATCGAAAAACTGTTTTTT
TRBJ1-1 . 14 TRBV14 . CASSQDGRNTEAFF TGTGCCAGCAGCCAAGATGGGCGGAACACTGAAGCTTTCTTT
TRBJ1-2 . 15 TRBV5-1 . CASSLGASGNYGYTF TGCGCCAGCAGCTTGGGGGCGTCCGGGAACTATGGCTACACCTTC
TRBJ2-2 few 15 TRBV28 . CASSLPSVGAGELFF TGTGCCAGCAGTTTACCCTCTGTCGGCGCCGGGGAGCTGTTTTTT
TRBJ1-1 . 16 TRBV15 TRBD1 CATSRPLGQGGTEAFF TGTGCCACCAGCAGACCCCTAGGACAGGGAGGCACTGAAGCTTTCTTT
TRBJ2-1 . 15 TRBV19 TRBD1 CASSDRDRGYNEQFF TGTGCCAGTAGTGACCGGGACAGGGGATACAATGAGCAGTTCTTC
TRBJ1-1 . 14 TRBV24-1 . CATSDPAGGTEAFF TGTGCCACCAGTGATCCGGCCGGGGGGACTGAAGCTTTCTTT
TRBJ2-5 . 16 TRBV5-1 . CASSKLGDLVVETQYF TGCGCCAGCAGCAAACTAGGGGATTTGGTCGTGGAGACCCAGTACTTC
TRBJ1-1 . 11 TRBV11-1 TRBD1 CASSNDRDPSF TGTGCCAGCAGCAACGACAGGGACCCGTCCTTT
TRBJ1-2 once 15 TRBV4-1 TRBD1 CASSPKGQGASGYTF TGCGCCAGCAGCCCAAAGGGACAGGGGGCTAGTGGCTACACCTTC
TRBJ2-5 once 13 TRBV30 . CAWSPGVPETQYF TGTGCCTGGAGTCCGGGGGTCCCAGAGACCCAGTACTTC
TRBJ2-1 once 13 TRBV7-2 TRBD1 CASSWDRGEEQFF TGTGCCAGCAGCTGGGACAGGGGAGAGGAGCAGTTCTTC
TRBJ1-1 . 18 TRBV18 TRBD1 CASSLTSTDAGGNTEAFF TGTGCCAGCTCACTTACAAGTACCGATGCAGGGGGCAACACTGAAGCTTTCTTT
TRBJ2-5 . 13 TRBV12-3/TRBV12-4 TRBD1 CASTRDRGETQYF TGTGCCAGCACCCGGGACAGGGGAGAGACCCAGTACTTC
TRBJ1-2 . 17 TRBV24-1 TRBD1 CATSDAMGQGANYGYTF TGTGCCACCAGTGATGCTATGGGACAGGGGGCCAACTATGGCTACACCTTC
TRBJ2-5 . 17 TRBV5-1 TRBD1 CASSREGQGFYQETQYF TGCGCCAGCAGCCGTGAGGGACAGGGGTTTTACCAAGAGACCCAGTACTTC
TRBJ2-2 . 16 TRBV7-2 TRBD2 CASSRPSGRNTGELFF TGTGCCAGCAGCCGCCCTAGCGGGCGTAACACCGGGGAGCTGTTTTTT
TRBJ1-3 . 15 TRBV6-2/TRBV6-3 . CASSYLRGPGNTIYF TGTGCCAGCAGTTACCTCAGGGGCCCTGGAAACACCATATATTTT
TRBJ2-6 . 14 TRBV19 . CACTTGVGANVLTF TGTGCCTGTACGACAGGCGTTGGGGCCAACGTCCTGACTTTC
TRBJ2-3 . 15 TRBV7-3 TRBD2 CASSARLAGTDTQYF TGTGCCAGCAGCGCACGACTAGCGGGCACAGATACGCAGTATTTT
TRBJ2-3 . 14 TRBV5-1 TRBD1 CASRRDRGEDTQYF TGCGCCAGCCGCCGGGACAGGGGTGAAGATACGCAGTATTTT
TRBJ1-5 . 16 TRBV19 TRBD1 CASSRGGFYGNQPQHF TGTGCCAGTAGTAGAGGGGGCTTTTATGGCAATCAGCCCCAGCATTTT
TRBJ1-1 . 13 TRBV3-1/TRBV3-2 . CASSLGGSGEAFF TGTGCCAGCAGCCTGGGGGGGTCTGGTGAAGCTTTCTTT
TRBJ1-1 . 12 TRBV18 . CASSPQDTEAFF TGTGCCAGCTCACCCCAAGACACTGAAGCTTTCTTT
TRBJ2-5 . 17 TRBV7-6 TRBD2 CASSLDSLTSGQETQYF TGTGCCAGCAGCTTAGATTCACTGACTAGCGGCCAAGAGACCCAGTACTTC
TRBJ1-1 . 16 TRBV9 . CASSVAESGVNTEAFF TGTGCCAGCAGCGTAGCAGAGTCGGGGGTGAACACTGAAGCTTTCTTT
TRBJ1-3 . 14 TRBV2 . CASSDRFSGNTIYF TGTGCCAGCAGCGACAGGTTCTCTGGAAACACCATATATTTT
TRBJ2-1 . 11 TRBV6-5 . CASSWGGVQFF TGTGCCAGCAGTTGGGGGGGCGTGCAGTTCTTC